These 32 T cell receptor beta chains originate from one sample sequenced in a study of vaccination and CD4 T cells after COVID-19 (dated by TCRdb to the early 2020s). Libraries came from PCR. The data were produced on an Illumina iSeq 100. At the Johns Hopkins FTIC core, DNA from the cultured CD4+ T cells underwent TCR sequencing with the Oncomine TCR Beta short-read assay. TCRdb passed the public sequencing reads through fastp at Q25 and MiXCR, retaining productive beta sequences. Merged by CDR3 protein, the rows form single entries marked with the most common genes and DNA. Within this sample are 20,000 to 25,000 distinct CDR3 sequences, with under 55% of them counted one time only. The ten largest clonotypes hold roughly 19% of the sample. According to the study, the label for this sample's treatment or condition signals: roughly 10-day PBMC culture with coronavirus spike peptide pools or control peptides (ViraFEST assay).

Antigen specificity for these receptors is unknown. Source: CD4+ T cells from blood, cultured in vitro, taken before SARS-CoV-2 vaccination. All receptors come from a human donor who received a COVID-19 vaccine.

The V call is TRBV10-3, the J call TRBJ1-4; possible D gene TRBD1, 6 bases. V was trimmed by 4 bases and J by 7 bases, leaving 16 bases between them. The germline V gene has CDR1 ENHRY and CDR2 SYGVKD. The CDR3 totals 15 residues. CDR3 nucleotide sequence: TGTGCCATCAGTGTGGTTTTGGGGGCCGGTGAAAAACTGTTTTTT. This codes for CAISVVLGAGEKLFF.

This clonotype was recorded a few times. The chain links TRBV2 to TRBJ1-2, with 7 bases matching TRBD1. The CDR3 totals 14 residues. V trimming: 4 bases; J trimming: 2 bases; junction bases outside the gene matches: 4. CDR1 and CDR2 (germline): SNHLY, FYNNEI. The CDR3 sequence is CASSANRGNYGYTF. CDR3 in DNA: TGTGCCAGCAGTGCTAACAGGGGAAACTATGGCTACACCTTC.

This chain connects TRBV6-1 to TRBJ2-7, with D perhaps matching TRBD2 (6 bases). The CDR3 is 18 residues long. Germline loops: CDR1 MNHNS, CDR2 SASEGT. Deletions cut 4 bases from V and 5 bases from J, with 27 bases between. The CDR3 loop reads CASSVQSWGKGTPDEQYF. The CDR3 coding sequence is TGTGCCAGCAGTGTCCAGAGTTGGGGCAAGGGGACTCCCGACGAGCAGTACTTC.

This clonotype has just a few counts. The CDR3 loop reads CASGQQGSTEAFF. As DNA, the CDR3 is TGTGCCAGCGGCCAACAGGGGTCAACTGAAGCTTTCTTT. The chain carries TRBV7-9 and TRBJ1-1; 7 bases are a match to TRBD1. CDR1 is SEHNR, CDR2 FQNEAQ, per germline (reference sequence). The CDR3 loop spans 13 amino acids. V dropped 8 bases and J dropped 5; count of bases not matched to a gene: 8.

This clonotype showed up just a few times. The CDR3 spells CASQSGGSLHF. The CDR3, as DNA: TGTGCCAGCCAGTCGGGTGGGTCCCTCCACTTT. The rearrangement uses TRBV7-2 and TRBJ1-6, with D unclear. The germline V and J ends were trimmed by 8 bases and 14 bases, with 13 bases remaining between them. CDR3 size: 11 residues. The V gene's germline CDR1 is SGHTA and CDR2 FQGNSA.

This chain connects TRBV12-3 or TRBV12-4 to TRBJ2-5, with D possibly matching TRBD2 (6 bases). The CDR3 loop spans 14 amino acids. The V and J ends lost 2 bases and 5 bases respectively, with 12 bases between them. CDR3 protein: CASSLPGGLETQYF. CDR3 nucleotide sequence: TGTGCCAGCAGTTTACCCGGGGGATTGGAGACCCAGTACTTC.

The DNA of the CDR3 is TGTGCCAGCAGGCGACAGGGGGCGGGCTACGAGCAGTACTTC. Amino acid sequence: CASRRQGAGYEQYF. V is TRBV12-3 or TRBV12-4 and J is TRBJ2-7, with 10 positions matching TRBD1. Trimming cost V 6 bases and J 3 bases; bases outside gene matches: 5. The CDR3 has 14 amino acids.

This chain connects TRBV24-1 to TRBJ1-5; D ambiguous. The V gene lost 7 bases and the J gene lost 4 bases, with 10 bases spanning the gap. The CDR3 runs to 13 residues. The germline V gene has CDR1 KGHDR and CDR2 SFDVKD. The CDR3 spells CATSNDPNQPQHF. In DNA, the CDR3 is TGTGCCACCAGCAACGACCCGAATCAGCCCCAGCATTTT.

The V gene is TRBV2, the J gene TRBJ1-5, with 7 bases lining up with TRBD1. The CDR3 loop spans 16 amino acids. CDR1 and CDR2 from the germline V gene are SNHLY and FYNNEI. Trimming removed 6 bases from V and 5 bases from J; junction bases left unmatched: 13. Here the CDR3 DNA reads TGTGCCAGCAGCGACCTCACACAGGGGATATATCAGCCCCAGCATTTT. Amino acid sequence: CASSDLTQGIYQPQHF.

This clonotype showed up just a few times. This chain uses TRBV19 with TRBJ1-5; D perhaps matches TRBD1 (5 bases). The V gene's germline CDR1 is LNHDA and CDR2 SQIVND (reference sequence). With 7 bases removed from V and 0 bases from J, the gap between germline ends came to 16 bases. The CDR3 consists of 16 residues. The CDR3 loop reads CASNIPTGVSNQPQHF. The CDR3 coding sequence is TGTGCCAGTAATATCCCGACGGGGGTTAGCAATCAGCCCCAGCATTTT.

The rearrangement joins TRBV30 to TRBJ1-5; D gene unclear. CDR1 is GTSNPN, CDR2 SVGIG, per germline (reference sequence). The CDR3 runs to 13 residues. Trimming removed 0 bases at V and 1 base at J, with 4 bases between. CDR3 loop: CAWSVQSNQPQHF. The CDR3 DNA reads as TGTGCCTGGAGTGTACAGAGCAATCAGCCCCAGCATTTT.

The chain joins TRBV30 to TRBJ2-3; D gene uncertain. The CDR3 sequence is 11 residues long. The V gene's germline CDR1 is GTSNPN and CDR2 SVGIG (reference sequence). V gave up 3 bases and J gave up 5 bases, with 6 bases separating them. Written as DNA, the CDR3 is TGTGCCTGGAGCCTCCAAGATACGCAGTATTTT. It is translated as CAWSLQDTQYF.

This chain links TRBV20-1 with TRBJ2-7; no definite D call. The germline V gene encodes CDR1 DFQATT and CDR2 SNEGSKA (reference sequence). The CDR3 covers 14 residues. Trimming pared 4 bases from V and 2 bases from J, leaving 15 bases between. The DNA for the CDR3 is TGCAGTGCTACCAATGCGAGGACCCCCTACGAGCAGTACTTC. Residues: CSATNARTPYEQYF.

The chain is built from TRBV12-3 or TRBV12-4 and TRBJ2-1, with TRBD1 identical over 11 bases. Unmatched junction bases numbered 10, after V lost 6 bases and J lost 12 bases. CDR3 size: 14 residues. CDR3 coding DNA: TGTGCCAGCAGCAGCGGGACAGGGGGGCTAGGGCAGTTCTTC. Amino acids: CASSSGTGGLGQFF.

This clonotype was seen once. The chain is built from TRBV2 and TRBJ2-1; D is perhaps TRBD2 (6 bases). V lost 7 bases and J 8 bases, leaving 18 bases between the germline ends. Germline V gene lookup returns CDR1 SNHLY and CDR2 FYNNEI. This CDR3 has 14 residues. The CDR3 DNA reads TGTGCCAGCACCAAACTAGGAGGGTTCGATGAGCAGTTCTTC. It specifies CASTKLGGFDEQFF.

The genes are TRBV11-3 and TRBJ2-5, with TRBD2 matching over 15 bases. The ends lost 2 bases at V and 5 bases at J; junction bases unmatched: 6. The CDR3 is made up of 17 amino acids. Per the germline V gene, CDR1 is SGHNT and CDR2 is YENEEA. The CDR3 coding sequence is TGTGCCAGCAGCTTATGGACTAGCGGGGGGGCGGAGGAGACCCAGTACTTC. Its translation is CASSLWTSGGAEETQYF.

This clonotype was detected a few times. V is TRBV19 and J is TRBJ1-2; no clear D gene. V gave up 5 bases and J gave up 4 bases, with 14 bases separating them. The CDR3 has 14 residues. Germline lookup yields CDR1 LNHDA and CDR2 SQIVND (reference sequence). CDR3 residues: CASSDRQRIYGYTF. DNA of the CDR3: TGTGCCAGTAGTGACCGCCAGAGGATCTATGGCTACACCTTC.

Here the CDR3 DNA reads TGTGCCAGCAGCCCCTTATCTGGACACTTGAACACTGAAGCTTTCTTT. Its protein is CASSPLSGHLNTEAFF. The chain recombines TRBV9 with TRBJ1-1; D is possibly TRBD1 (5 bases). From germline, CDR1 is SGDLS and CDR2 YYNGEE. V dropped 4 bases and J dropped 0 bases, with 16 bases sitting between them. CDR3 length: 16 residues.

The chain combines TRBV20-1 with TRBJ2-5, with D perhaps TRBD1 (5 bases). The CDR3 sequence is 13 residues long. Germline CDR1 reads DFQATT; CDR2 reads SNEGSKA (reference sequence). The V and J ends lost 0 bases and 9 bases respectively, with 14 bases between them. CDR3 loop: CSAREAGNAAQYF. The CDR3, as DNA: TGCAGTGCTAGAGAGGCAGGGAACGCGGCCCAGTACTTC.

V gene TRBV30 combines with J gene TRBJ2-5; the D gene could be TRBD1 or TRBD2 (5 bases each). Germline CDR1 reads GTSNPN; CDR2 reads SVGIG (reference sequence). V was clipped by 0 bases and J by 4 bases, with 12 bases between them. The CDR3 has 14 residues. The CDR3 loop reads CAWSVPGTTETQYF. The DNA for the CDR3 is TGTGCCTGGAGTGTACCCGGGACGACAGAGACCCAGTACTTC.

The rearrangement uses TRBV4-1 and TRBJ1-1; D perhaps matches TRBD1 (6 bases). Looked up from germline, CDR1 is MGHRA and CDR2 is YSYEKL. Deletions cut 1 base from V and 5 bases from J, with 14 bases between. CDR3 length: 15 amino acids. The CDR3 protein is CASSQVPGVGTEAFF. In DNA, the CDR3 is TGCGCCAGCAGCCAAGTTCCAGGGGTGGGGACTGAAGCTTTCTTT.

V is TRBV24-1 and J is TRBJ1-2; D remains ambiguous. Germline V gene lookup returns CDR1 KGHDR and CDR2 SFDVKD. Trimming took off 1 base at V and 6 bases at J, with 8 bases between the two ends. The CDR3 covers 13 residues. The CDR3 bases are TGTGCCACCAGTGATTTTTTGGGGAATGGCTACACCTTC. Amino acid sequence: CATSDFLGNGYTF.

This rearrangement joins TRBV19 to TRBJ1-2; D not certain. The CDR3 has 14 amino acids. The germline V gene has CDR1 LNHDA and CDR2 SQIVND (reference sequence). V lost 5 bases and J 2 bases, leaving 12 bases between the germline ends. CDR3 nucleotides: TGTGCCAGTAGTTCTCCCGGACCGAACTATGGCTACACCTTC. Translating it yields CASSSPGPNYGYTF.

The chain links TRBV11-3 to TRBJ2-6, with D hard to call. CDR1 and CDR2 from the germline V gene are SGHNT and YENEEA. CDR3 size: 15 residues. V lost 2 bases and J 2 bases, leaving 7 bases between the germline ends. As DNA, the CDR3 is TGTGCCAGCAGCTTAAGTCGGGCTGGGGCCAACGTCCTGACTTTC. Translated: CASSLSRAGANVLTF. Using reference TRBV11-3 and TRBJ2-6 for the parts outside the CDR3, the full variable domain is EAGVVQSPRYKIIEKKQPVAFWCNPISGHNTLYWYLQNLGQGPELLIRYENEEAVDDSQLPKDRFSAERLKGVDSTLKIQPAELGDSAVYLCASSLSRAGANVLTFGAGSRLTVL.

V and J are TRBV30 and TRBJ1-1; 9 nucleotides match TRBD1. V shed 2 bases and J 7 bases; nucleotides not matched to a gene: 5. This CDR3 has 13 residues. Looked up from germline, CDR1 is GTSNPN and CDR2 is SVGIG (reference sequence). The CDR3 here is CAWSLQGAGEAFF. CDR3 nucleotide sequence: TGTGCCTGGAGTTTACAGGGGGCGGGTGAAGCTTTCTTT.

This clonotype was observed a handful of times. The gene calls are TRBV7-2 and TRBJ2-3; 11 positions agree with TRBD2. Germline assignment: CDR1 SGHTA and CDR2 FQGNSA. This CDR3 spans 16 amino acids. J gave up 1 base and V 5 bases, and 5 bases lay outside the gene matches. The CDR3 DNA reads TGTGCCAGCAGCCACTTTAGCGGGGGGGGCACAGATACGCAGTATTTT. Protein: CASSHFSGGGTDTQYF.

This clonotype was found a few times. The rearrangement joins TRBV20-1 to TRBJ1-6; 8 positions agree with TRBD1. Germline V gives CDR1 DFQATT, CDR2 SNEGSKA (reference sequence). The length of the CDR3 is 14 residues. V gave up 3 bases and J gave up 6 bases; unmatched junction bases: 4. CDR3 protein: CSARRGQVNSPLHF. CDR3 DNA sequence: TGCAGTGCTAGGCGGGGACAGGTTAATTCACCCCTCCACTTT.

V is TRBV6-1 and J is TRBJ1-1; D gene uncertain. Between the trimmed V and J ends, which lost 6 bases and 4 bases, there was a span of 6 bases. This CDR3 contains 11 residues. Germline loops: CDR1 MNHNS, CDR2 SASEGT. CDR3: CASSPRTEAFF. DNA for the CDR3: TGTGCCAGCAGCCCCCGCACTGAAGCTTTCTTT.

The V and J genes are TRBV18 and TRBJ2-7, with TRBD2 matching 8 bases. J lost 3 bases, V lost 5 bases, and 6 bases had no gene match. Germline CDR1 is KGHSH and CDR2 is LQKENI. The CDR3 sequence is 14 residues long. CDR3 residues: CASSTSGRVYEQYF. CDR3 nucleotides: TGTGCCAGCTCAACTAGCGGACGGGTCTACGAGCAGTACTTC.

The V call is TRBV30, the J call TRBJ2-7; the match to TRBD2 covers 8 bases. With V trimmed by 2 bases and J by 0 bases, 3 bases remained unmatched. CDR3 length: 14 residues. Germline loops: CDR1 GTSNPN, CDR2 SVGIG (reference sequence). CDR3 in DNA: TGTGCCTGGAGTCGGGGGGGCAGCTCCTACGAGCAGTACTTC. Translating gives CAWSRGGSSYEQYF.

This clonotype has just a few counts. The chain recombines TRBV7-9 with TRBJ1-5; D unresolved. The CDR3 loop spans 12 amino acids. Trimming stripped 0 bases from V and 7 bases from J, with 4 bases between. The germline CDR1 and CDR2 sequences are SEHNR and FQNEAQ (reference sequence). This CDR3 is CASSLAAQPQHF. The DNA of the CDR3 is TGTGCCAGCAGCTTAGCAGCCCAGCCCCAGCATTTT. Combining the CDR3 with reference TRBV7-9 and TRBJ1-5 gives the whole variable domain DTGVSQNPRHKITKRGQNVTFRCDPISEHNRLYWYRQTLGQGPEFLTYFQNEAQLEKSRLLSDRFSAERPKGSFSTLEIQRTEQGDSAMYLCASSLAAQPQHFGDGTRLSIL.

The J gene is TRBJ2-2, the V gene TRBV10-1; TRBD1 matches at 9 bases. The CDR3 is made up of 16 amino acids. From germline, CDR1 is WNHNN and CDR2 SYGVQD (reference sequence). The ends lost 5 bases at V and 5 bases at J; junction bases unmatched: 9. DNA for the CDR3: TGCGCCAGCAGTCAACGGACAGGGGAAAGTACCGGGGAGCTGTTTTTT. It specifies CASSQRTGESTGELFF.